This T cell receptor (beta chain) was captured by sequencing in a study of T-cell memory formation after mild COVID-19. The study, taken as a whole, reports: Mainly in CM and EM were contracting CD4+ clones; CD8+ were in EMRA.

CDR1 and CDR2 from the germline V gene are MNHEY and SVGEGT. V lost 2 bases and J lost 5, with 6 bases in between. The length of the CDR3 is 12 residues. Via MiXCR, TCRdb re-called the 5' RACE reads, giving one row per CDR3 protein. Of some 290,000 distinct CDR3 sequences listed, under 20% are singletons. Details on this clonotype: What it binds is unknown.

The sequence was obtained from a man aged 18-30 years who had mild COVID-19 (a few samples of this study predate the infection). Cell type and time point are not known. This chain joins TRBV6-2 or TRBV6-3 and TRBJ1-1; D gene ambiguous. Sequenced input: PBMCs or a T cell subset sorted from them (not recorded which). The CDR3, as DNA: TGTGCCAGCAGTTACGGGATAACTGAAGCTTTCTTT. Residues: CASSYGITEAFF.